The 16 T cell receptor beta chains reported below all come from one sample, sequenced in a study of blood T cell repertoires in COVID-19. Assay used: immunoSEQ multiplex PCR; TCRdb lists only in-frame clones, some missing. The repertoire holds 310,000 or so clones, around nine tenths seen once, with roughly 4% in the top ten. What was sequenced was peripheral blood. The source is a woman in her 50s with active or convalescent COVID-19.

V and J are TRBV19 and TRBJ1-1, with D uncertain. Trimming cost V 5 bases and J 7 bases, with 11 bases left between them. This CDR3 has 12 amino acids. Looked up from germline, CDR1 is LNHDA and CDR2 is SQIVND (reference sequence). The CDR3 coding sequence is TGTGCCAGTAGTTTTCTACAGAGTGAAGCTTTCTTT. Protein sequence: CASSFLQSEAFF.

This CDR3 is CSVEHPQGGYEQYF. CDR3 bases: TGCAGCGTTGAGCATCCCCAGGGAGGCTACGAGCAGTACTTC. This chain joins TRBV29-1 and TRBJ2-7, with a weak D call TRBD2 (6 bases). This CDR3 comprises 14 residues. Trimming cost V 3 bases and J 3 bases, with 15 bases left between them. CDR1 SQVTM and CDR2 ANQGSEA come from the germline V gene.

This chain uses TRBV5-1 with TRBJ1-6, with D maybe TRBD1 (6 bases). The germline V gene encodes CDR1 SGHRS and CDR2 YFSETQ. The length of the CDR3 is 18 residues. Trimming left V 0 bases short and J 7 bases short, with 20 bases between. The CDR3 sequence: CASSLVRPRGAGNSPLHF. The CDR3 coding sequence is TGCGCCAGCAGCTTGGTGCGACCCCGGGGGGCAGGGAATTCACCCCTCCACTTT.

V and J are TRBV24-1 and TRBJ2-2; D gene uncertain. The CDR3 totals 14 residues. Germline V gene sequence: CDR1 KGHDR, CDR2 SFDVKD. V lost 6 bases to trimming and J lost 1 base, with 8 bases between them. The CDR3 DNA sequence: TGTGCCACCAGTACGCCGGGGAACACCGGGGAGCTGTTTTTT. Protein product: CATSTPGNTGELFF.

The gene calls are TRBV18 and TRBJ2-2; 13 bases map to TRBD2. J gave up 5 bases and V 3 bases, and 6 bases lay outside the gene matches. Per the germline V gene, CDR1 is KGHSH and CDR2 is LQKENI. The CDR3 is 17 residues long. DNA of the CDR3: TGTGCCAGCTCACCGCGGACTAGCGGGAGTTGGACCGGGGAGCTGTTTTTT. This encodes CASSPRTSGSWTGELFF.

This chain uses TRBV4-3 with TRBJ2-7; a weak D match, TRBD1 (5 bases). The CDR3 has 15 residues. Looked up from germline, CDR1 is LGHNA and CDR2 is YSLEER. V was cut by 0 bases and J by 2 bases, with 11 bases left in between. The CDR3 here is CASSQDEQVTYEQYF. The CDR3 nucleotides are TGCGCCAGCAGCCAAGATGAACAGGTGACCTACGAGCAGTACTTC.

The V call is TRBV27, the J call TRBJ1-1; D might be TRBD1 (6 bases). From germline, CDR1 is MNHEY and CDR2 SMNVEV (reference sequence). V lost 4 bases and J 1 base, leaving 16 bases between the germline ends. The CDR3 length is 16 residues. CDR3 nucleotides: TGTGCCAGCAGTTGGGGTTTGAGGGGGAGGAACACTGAAGCTTTCTTT. Translating gives CASSWGLRGRNTEAFF.

V gene TRBV18 combines with J gene TRBJ2-7; 7 nucleotides agree with TRBD1. V was pared by 3 bases and J by 5 bases, with 7 bases of the junction left unmatched. Germline CDR1 reads KGHSH; CDR2 reads LQKENI. The CDR3 is 14 amino acids. CDR3 sequence: CASSPSVTGDEQYF. CDR3 nucleotides: TGTGCCAGCTCACCCTCTGTCACAGGGGACGAGCAGTACTTC.

This rearrangement joins TRBV5-1 to TRBJ1-2, with D hard to call. The CDR3 has 15 amino acids. V dropped 1 base and J dropped 3 bases, with 13 bases sitting between them. Germline CDR1 reads SGHRS; CDR2 reads YFSETQ. CDR3 nucleotide sequence: TGCGCCAGCAGCTTGAGTCGATTGGACTACTATGGCTACACCTTC. This codes for CASSLSRLDYYGYTF.

The rearrangement uses TRBV29-1 and TRBJ2-3; 7 bases align to TRBD1. CDR1 and CDR2 (germline): SQVTM, ANQGSEA. V lost 7 bases and J lost 1; bases outside the gene matches: 11. The CDR3 totals 15 residues. CDR3 sequence: CSGRGAGGGTDTQYF. CDR3 bases: TGCAGCGGCCGAGGGGCAGGGGGAGGCACAGATACGCAGTATTTT.

CDR3 DNA: TGTGCCAGCAGTGTGGGGACAGGGGTATATCAGCCCCAGCATTTT. This codes for CASSVGTGVYQPQHF. The V and J genes are TRBV27 and TRBJ1-5, with 10 bases that match TRBD1. Germline CDR1 is MNHEY and CDR2 is SMNVEV (reference sequence). V dropped 5 bases and J dropped 5; count of bases not matched to a gene: 6. This CDR3 is built from 15 residues.

This chain connects TRBV28 to TRBJ2-7; tentative D call: TRBD2 (6 bases). The length of the CDR3 is 15 residues. Trimming stripped 3 bases from V and 3 bases from J, with 15 bases between. Germline CDR1 MDHEN, CDR2 SYDVKM. The CDR3 loop is CASSLVRGTHYEQYF. The CDR3 coding sequence is TGTGCCAGCAGTTTGGTGCGGGGAACCCACTACGAGCAGTACTTC.

As regards this clone: Other DNA sequences in this specimen translate into the identical CDR3. The V gene is TRBV30, the J gene TRBJ2-7; 9 bases map to TRBD1. The CDR3 covers 14 residues. Germline V gives CDR1 GTSNPN, CDR2 SVGIG (reference sequence). The trim removed 5 bases at V and 2 bases at J, leaving 7 bases unmatched. CDR3 DNA sequence: TGTGCCTGGGGCACCGGGACAGGGACCTACGAGCAGTACTTC. Its translation: CAWGTGTGTYEQYF.

CDR3 region: CASSLGQGRGRNTEAFF. CDR3 bases: TGTGCCAGCAGTTTAGGACAGGGGAGAGGGAGGAACACTGAAGCTTTCTTT. This sequence joins TRBV28 and TRBJ1-1; 9 positions agree with TRBD1. CDR3 size: 17 residues. CDR1 is MDHEN, CDR2 SYDVKM, per germline. J lost 1 base, V lost 2 bases, and 8 bases had no gene match.

The V and J genes are TRBV14 and TRBJ2-7; TRBD1 aligns across 9 bases. V dropped 4 bases and J dropped 3; count of bases not matched to a gene: 4. CDR3 length: 14 residues. Per the germline V gene, CDR1 is SGHDN and CDR2 is FVKESK. The CDR3: CASSLGQGNYEQYF. CDR3 DNA: TGTGCCAGCAGCCTGGGACAGGGTAACTACGAGCAGTACTTC.

This clone appeared once. This sequence joins TRBV27 and TRBJ2-1; TRBD1 agrees at 7 bases. V trimming: 4 bases; J trimming: 6 bases; junction bases outside the gene matches: 6. Germline assignment: CDR1 MNHEY and CDR2 SMNVEV (reference sequence). The CDR3 is 14 amino acids. The chain's CDR3 is CASSWDRRGNEQFF. The CDR3 coding sequence is TGTGCCAGCAGTTGGGACAGAAGGGGCAATGAGCAGTTCTTC.